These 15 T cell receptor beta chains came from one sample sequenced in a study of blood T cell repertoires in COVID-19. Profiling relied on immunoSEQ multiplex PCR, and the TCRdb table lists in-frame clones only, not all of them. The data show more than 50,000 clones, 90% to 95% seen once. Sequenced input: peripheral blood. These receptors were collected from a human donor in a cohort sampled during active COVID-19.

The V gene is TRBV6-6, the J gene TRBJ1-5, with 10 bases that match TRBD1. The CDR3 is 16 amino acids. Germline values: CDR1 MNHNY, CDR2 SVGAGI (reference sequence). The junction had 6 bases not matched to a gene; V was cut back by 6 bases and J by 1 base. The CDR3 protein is CASSQTGGVSNQPQHF. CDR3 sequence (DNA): TGTGCCAGCAGCCAGACAGGGGGCGTAAGCAATCAGCCCCAGCATTTT.

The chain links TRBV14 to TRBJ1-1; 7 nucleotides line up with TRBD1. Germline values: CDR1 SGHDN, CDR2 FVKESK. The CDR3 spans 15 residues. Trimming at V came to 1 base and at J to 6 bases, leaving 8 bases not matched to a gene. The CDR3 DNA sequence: TGTGCCAGCAGCCAAGGCCCACAGGGGCGGGCTGAAGCTTTCTTT. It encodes CASSQGPQGRAEAFF.

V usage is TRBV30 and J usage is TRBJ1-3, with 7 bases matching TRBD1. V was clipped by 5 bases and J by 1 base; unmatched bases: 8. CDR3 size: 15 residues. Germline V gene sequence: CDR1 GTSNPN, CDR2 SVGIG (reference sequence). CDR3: CAWDRQGLSGNTIYF. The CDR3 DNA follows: TGTGCCTGGGACAGACAGGGCCTATCTGGAAACACCATATATTTT.

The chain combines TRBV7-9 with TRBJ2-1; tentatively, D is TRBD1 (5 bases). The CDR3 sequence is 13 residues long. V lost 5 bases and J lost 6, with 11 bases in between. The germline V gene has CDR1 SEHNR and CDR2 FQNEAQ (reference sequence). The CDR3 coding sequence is TGTGCCAGCAGCCAGGACACGATCAATGAGCAGTTCTTC. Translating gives CASSQDTINEQFF.

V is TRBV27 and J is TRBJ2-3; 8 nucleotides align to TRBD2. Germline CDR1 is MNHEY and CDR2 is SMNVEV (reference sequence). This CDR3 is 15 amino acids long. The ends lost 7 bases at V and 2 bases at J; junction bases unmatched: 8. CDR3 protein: CASNRGGGYTDTQYF. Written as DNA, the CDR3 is TGTGCCAGCAATCGAGGCGGGGGGTACACAGATACGCAGTATTTT.

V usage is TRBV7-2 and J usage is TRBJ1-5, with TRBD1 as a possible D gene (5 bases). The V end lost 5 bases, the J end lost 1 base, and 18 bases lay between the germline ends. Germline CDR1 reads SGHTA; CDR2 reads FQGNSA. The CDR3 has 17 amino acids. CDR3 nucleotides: TGTGCCAGCAGCGAAACTGGGGGGGGTTGGAGCAATCAGCCCCAGCATTTT. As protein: CASSETGGGWSNQPQHF.

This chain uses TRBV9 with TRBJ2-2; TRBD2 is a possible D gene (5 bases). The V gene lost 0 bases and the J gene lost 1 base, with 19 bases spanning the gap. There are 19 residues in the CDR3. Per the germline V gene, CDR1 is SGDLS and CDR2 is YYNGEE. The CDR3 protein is CASSVALEVDGENTGELFF. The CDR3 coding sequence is TGTGCCAGCAGCGTAGCTCTGGAGGTGGACGGGGAGAACACCGGGGAGCTGTTTTTT.

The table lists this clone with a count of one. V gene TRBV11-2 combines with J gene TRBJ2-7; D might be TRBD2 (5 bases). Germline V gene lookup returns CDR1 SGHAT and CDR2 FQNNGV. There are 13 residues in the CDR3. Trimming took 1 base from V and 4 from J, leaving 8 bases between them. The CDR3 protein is CASSLGTSYEQYV. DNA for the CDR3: TGTGCCAGCAGCTTAGGGACTTCTTACGAGCAGTACGTC.

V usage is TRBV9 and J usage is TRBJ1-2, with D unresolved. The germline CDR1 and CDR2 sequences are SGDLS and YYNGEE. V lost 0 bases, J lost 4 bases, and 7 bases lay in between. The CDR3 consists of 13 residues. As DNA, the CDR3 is TGTGCCAGCAGCGTAGATGCGGGCTATGGCTACACCTTC. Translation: CASSVDAGYGYTF.

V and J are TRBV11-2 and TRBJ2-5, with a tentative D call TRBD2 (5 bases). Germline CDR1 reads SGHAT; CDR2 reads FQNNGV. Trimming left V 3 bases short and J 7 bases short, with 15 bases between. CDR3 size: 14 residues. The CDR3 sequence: CASSLGTGKGTQYF. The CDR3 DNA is TGTGCCAGCAGCTTGGGAACGGGGAAAGGGACCCAGTACTTC. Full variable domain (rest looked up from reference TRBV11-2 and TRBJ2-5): EAGVAQSPRYKIIEKRQSVAFWCNPISGHATLYWYQQILGQGPKLLIQFQNNGVVDDSQLPKDRFSAERLKGVDSTLKIQPAKLEDSAVYLCASSLGTGKGTQYFGPGTRLLVL.

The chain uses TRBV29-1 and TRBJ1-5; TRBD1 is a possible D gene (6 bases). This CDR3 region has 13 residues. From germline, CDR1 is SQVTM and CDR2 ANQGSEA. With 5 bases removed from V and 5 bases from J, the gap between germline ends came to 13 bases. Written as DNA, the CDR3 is TGCAGCGTTTCAGGGGCGGGGGATCAGCCCCAGCATTTT. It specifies CSVSGAGDQPQHF.

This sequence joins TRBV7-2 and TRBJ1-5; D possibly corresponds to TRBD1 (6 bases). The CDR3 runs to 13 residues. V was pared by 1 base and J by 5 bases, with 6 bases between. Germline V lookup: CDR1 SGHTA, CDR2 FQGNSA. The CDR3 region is CASSLGQDQPQHF. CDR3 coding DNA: TGTGCCAGCAGCTTAGGACAGGATCAGCCCCAGCATTTT.

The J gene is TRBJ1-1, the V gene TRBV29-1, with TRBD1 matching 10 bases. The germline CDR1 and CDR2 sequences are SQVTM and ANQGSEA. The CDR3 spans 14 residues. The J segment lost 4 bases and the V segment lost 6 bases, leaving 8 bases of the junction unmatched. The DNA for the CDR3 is TGCAGCGTGAGAACCGGGACAGGGGTCACTGAAGCTTTCTTT. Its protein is CSVRTGTGVTEAFF.

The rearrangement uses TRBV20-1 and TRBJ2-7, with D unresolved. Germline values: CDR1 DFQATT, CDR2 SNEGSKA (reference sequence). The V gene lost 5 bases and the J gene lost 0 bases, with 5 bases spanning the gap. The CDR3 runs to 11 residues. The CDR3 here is CSAPFSYEQYF. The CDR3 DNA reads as TGCAGTGCTCCCTTCTCCTACGAGCAGTACTTC.

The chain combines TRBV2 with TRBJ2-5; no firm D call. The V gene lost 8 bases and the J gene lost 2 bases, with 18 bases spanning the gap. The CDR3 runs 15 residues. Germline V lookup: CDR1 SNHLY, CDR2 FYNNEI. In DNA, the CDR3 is TGTGCCAGCCAGGCCGGCGCAGCAGGACAAGAGACCCAGTACTTC. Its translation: CASQAGAAGQETQYF.